This T cell receptor beta chain came from a study of blood T cell repertoires in COVID-19. For the study at large: The United States, Italy and Spain provided the acute and convalescent COVID-19 samples. Sample material is recorded as cDNA or gDNA derived from T cells, B-cell-depleted T cells, or PBMCs.

The V and J ends lost 4 bases and 6 bases, in that order; junction bases with no gene match: 7. Germline assignment: CDR1 SEHNR and CDR2 FQNEAQ (reference sequence). This CDR3 comprises 16 residues. In the study's own analysis: Cell counts per sample came from amplifying reference gene primers. Clones were read by immunoSEQ multiplex PCR, and TCRdb kept only the in-frame ones, dropping some. That table gives V, J and clone size, and the DNA gave D and trimming. The table records about 230,000 clones, roughly 80% of them present only once. Sample: peripheral blood. This clonotype was obtained from a woman of 80 years or more with acute or convalescent COVID-19. The chain has TRBV7-9 and TRBJ2-1; TRBD1 matches 12 bases. Written as DNA, the CDR3 is TGTGCCAGCAGCTCCCTGGGACAGGGGGCGGCCAATGAGCAGTTCTTC. Protein sequence: CASSSLGQGAANEQFF.